Detailed here is one T cell receptor (beta chain). The CDR3 length is 13 residues. Trimming pared 8 bases from V and 7 bases from J, leaving 18 bases between. CDR1 and CDR2 from the germline V gene are SGHAT and FQNNGV. The data originate from a study of T cells in Graves' hyperthyroidism and ophthalmopathy. From RNA transcripts, TCR beta CDR3 regions were amplified. When the TCR CDR3 underwent first-round RT-PCR, the HTBI primer set was used. TCRdb reanalysed the multiplex PCR reads using MiXCR and keeps one entry per CDR3 protein. Among about 700,000 distinct CDR3 sequences listed, about 15% were seen once.

The specimen was blood. The chain uses TRBV11-2 and TRBJ2-7, with D hard to call. The TCR sequence derives from a woman younger than 30 with Graves' hyperthyroidism. CDR3 sequence: CASSSGVTGEQYF. The CDR3 coding sequence is TGTGCCAGCTCATCTGGGGTAACCGGGGAGCAGTACTTC. The full variable domain, rest sourced from reference TRBV11-2 and TRBJ2-7, is EAGVAQSPRYKIIEKRQSVAFWCNPISGHATLYWYQQILGQGPKLLIQFQNNGVVDDSQLPKDRFSAERLKGVDSTLKIQPAKLEDSAVYLCASSSGVTGEQYFGPGTRLTVT.